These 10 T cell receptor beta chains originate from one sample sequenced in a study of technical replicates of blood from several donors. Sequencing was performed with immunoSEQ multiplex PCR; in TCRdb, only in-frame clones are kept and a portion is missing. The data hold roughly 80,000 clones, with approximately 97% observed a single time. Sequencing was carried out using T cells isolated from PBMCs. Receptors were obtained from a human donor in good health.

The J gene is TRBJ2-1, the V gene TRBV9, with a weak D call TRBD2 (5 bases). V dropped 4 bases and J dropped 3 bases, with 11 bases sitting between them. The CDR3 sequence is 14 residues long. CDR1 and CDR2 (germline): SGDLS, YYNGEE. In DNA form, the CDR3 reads TGTGCCAGCAGCCCCCGGACTGGCTACAATGAGCAGTTCTTC. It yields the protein CASSPRTGYNEQFF.

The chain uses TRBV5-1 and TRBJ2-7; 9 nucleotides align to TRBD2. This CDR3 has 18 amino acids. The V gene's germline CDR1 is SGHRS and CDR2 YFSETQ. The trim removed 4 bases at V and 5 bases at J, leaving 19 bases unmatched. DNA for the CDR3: TGCGCCAGCAGCCCGGCCGGGCTTAGGAGCGGGAGGCTTCACGAGCAGTACTTC. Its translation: CASSPAGLRSGRLHEQYF.

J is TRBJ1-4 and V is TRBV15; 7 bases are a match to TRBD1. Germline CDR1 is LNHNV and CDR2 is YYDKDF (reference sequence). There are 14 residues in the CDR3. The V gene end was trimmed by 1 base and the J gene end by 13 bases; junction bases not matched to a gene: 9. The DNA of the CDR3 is TGTGCCACCAGCAGAGTAGGGGGCGTAGGGGGACTGTTTTTT. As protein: CATSRVGGVGGLFF.

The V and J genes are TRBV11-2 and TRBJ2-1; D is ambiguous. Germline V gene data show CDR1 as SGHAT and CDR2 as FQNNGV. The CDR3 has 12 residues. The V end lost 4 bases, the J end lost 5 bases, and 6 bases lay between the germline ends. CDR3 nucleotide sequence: TGTGCCAGCAGCTCCCCCAACAATGAGCAGTTCTTC. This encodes CASSSPNNEQFF.

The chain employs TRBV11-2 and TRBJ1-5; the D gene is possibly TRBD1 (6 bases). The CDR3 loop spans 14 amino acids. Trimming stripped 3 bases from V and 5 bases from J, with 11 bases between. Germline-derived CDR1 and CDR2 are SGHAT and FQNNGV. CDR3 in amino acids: CASSLWGPDQPQHF. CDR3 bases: TGTGCCAGCAGCTTGTGGGGGCCGGATCAGCCCCAGCATTTT.

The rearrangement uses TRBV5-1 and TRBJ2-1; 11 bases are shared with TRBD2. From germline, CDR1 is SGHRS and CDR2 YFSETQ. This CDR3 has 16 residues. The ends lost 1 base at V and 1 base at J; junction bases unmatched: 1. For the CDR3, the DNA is TGCGCCAGCAGCTTGAGGACTAGCGGGTCCTACAATGAGCAGTTCTTC. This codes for CASSLRTSGSYNEQFF. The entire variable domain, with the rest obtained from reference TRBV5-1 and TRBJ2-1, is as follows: KAGVTQTPRYLIKTRGQQVTLSCSPISGHRSVSWYQQTPGQGLQFLFEYFSETQRNKGNFPGRFSGRQFSNSRSEMNVSTLELGDSALYLCASSLRTSGSYNEQFFGPGTRLTVL.

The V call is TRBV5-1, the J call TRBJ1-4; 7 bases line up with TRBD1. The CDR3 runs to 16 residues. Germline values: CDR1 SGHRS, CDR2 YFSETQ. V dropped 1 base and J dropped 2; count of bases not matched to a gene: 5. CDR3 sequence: CASSLSRGATNEKLFF. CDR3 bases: TGCGCCAGCAGCTTGTCCAGGGGGGCGACTAATGAAAAACTGTTTTTT.

This CDR3 is CASSQEEREKLFF. The CDR3 bases are TGCGCCAGCAGCCAAGAGGAGCGAGAAAAACTGTTTTTT. V is TRBV4-1 and J is TRBJ1-4; D remains unclear. V shed 0 bases and J shed 8 bases, with 7 bases lying between them. CDR3 length: 13 amino acids. The germline gives CDR1 MGHRA, CDR2 YSYEKL.

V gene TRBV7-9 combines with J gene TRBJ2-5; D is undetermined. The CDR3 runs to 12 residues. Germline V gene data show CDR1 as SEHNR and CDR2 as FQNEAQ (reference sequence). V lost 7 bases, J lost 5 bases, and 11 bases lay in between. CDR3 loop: CASNPPAETQYF. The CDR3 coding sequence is TGTGCCAGCAACCCCCCCGCGGAGACCCAGTACTTC.

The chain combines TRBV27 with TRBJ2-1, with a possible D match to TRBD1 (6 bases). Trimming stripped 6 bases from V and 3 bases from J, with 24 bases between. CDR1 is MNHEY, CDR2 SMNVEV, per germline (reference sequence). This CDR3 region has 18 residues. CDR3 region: CASRITGFPTGNYNEQFF. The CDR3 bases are TGTGCCAGCAGAATAACCGGATTCCCCACAGGGAACTACAATGAGCAGTTCTTC.